This T cell receptor beta chain was sequenced in a study of T cells after yellow fever vaccination. Points from the study as a whole: Most primary-vaccination clones reappeared after the booster (approximately 95% CD4, roughly 88% CD8).

This clonotype was picked up many times. Its specificity is unknown. One entry per CDR3 protein results from TCRdb running MiXCR on the 5' RACE reads. The sample lists 250,000 or so distinct CDR3 sequences, about 7% occurring once. There are 14 residues in the CDR3. From germline, CDR1 is MNHEY and CDR2 SVGEGT. The V and J ends lost 4 bases and 5 bases, in that order; junction bases with no gene match: 4. This sequence originates from a young man who received the YFV17D yellow fever vaccine. The chain carries TRBV6-2 or TRBV6-3 and TRBJ2-1; 8 positions agree with TRBD1. The sequences come from CD4+ T cells sorted from PBMCs, collected on the day of the yellow fever booster vaccination. CDR3 sequence reads: CASSFGQGNNEQFF. In DNA form, the CDR3 reads TGTGCCAGCAGTTTTGGACAGGGAAACAATGAGCAGTTCTTC.